These 7 T cell receptor beta chains came from one sample sequenced in a study of T cells in tumors and immune-related adverse events. Data came from immunoSEQ multiplex PCR; TCRdb stores just in-frame clones and leaves some out. The table has about 22,000 clones, under 95% seen once. Material: lymph node tissue, obtained from a patient treated with anti-PD-1 therapy. These receptors were taken from a female donor with metastatic renal cell carcinoma.

The V and J genes are TRBV29-1 and TRBJ2-2, with TRBD1 matching over 8 bases. This CDR3 comprises 14 residues. Germline loops: CDR1 SQVTM, CDR2 ANQGSEA. The ends lost 6 bases at V and 2 bases at J; junction bases unmatched: 5. This CDR3 reads CSVPGQDNTGELFF. The CDR3 DNA follows: TGCAGCGTCCCGGGACAGGATAACACCGGGGAGCTGTTTTTT.

The chain joins TRBV23-1 to TRBJ2-2; 8 bases fit TRBD2. TRBV23-1 is an ORF for which the function is uncertain. V lost 8 bases and J lost 0; bases outside the gene matches: 11. This CDR3 is 17 amino acids long. CDR3 loop: CASRGKLADTNTGELFF. CDR3 DNA sequence: TGCGCCAGCCGAGGGAAACTAGCGGACACGAACACCGGGGAGCTGTTTTTT.

The sample holds one count of this clone. The rearrangement links TRBV27 to TRBJ2-5, with no clear D. Germline CDR1 and CDR2: MNHEY and SMNVEV (reference sequence). Trimming left V 10 bases short and J 2 bases short, with 5 bases between. This CDR3 region has 10 residues. CDR3 DNA sequence: TGTGCCACGAGGCAAGAGACCCAGTACTTC. Its protein is CATRQETQYF.

The chain has TRBV6-5 and TRBJ1-1; D is uncertain. From germline, CDR1 is MNHEY and CDR2 SVGAGI. CDR3 length: 16 residues. Trimming left V 0 bases short and J 0 bases short, with 11 bases between. CDR3 in DNA: TGTGCCAGCAGTTACTCCATAATAAGGCTGAACACTGAAGCTTTCTTT. Amino acids: CASSYSIIRLNTEAFF.

A single count supports this clone. The V gene is TRBV23-1, the J gene TRBJ2-1; a possible D gene is TRBD2 (6 bases). TRBV23-1 is an open reading frame whose function is uncertain. The germline V and J ends were trimmed by 0 bases and 0 bases, with 9 bases remaining between them. This CDR3 has 16 residues. The CDR3 sequence is CASSQSMEGSYNEQFF. The CDR3 coding sequence is TGCGCCAGCAGTCAATCGATGGAGGGCTCCTACAATGAGCAGTTCTTC.

This chain uses TRBV11-2 with TRBJ1-1; D is uncertain. In germline, CDR1 is SGHAT, CDR2 FQNNGV. This CDR3 is 15 amino acids long. V lost 3 bases and J 0 bases, leaving 11 bases between the germline ends. This CDR3 is CASSFGLRMNTEAFF. Written as DNA, the CDR3 is TGTGCCAGCAGCTTCGGACTACGAATGAACACTGAAGCTTTCTTT.

The chain is built from TRBV11-2 and TRBJ2-2; a weak D match, TRBD2 (6 bases). The CDR3 extends over 15 amino acids. V was clipped by 7 bases and J by 2 bases, with 14 bases between them. Germline CDR1 SGHAT, CDR2 FQNNGV. CDR3 loop: CASIPGTFNTGELFF. CDR3 sequence (DNA): TGTGCCAGCATCCCCGGGACTTTTAACACCGGGGAGCTGTTTTTT.